These T cell receptor beta chains were read from a single sample in a study of T cell repertoires in cytomegalovirus infection. TCRdb processed the reads anew with MiXCR; each CDR3 protein has one entry. The sample lists about 190,000 distinct CDR3 sequences, about a tenth occurring once. The sequenced sample was PBMCs. The receptors were gathered from a human donor in good health (CMV status not recorded). Some clones in this sample may be carry-over from other donors' samples. The CDR3 runs from the conserved cysteine through the conserved F or W. The D gene is left open where the match is weak. Clone size is shown for a subset of rows, as once, few, many or a class of expanded clone.

clone size: many; V gene: TRBV7-2; J gene: TRBJ2-7; D gene: NA; CDR3 DNA: TGTGCCAGCAGCCTGGGACGCACAAGGATGGGCCACGAGCAGTACTTC; CDR3 protein: CASSLGRTRMGHEQYF
clone size: NA; V gene: TRBV6-8; J gene: TRBJ1-4; D gene: TRBD1; CDR3 DNA: TGTGCCAGCAGTCGGACTCCGGGACAGATCAATGCGGAACTGTTTTTT; CDR3 protein: CASSRTPGQINAELFF
clone size: many; V gene: TRBV28; J gene: TRBJ1-1; D gene: NA; CDR3 DNA: TGTGCCAGCAAATGGGTCGACACTGAAGCTTTCTTT; CDR3 protein: CASKWVDTEAFF
clone size: NA; V gene: TRBV5-6; J gene: TRBJ1-1; D gene: NA; CDR3 DNA: TGTGCCAGCGGGGTATACCAGGTGAACACTGAAGCTTTCTTT; CDR3 protein: CASGVYQVNTEAFF
clone size: NA; V gene: TRBV20-1; J gene: TRBJ2-3; D gene: TRBD2; CDR3 DNA: TGCAGTGCTTCTATAGCGGGAGAGGACACGCAGTATTTT; CDR3 protein: CSASIAGEDTQYF
clone size: many; V gene: TRBV7-9; J gene: TRBJ1-5; D gene: NA; CDR3 DNA: TGTGCCAGCAGCTCGAAGGCCGAGCGCAATCAGCCCCAGCATTTT; CDR3 protein: CASSSKAERNQPQHF
clone size: NA; V gene: TRBV20-1; J gene: TRBJ1-5; D gene: TRBD1; CDR3 DNA: TGCAGTGCTGGGACAGACAGGGAACGGGGCGATCAGCCCCAGCATTTT; CDR3 protein: CSAGTDRERGDQPQHF
clone size: NA; V gene: TRBV7-3; J gene: TRBJ2-7; D gene: TRBD1; CDR3 DNA: TGTGCCAGCAGCTCCAACAGGGGACGTGGATTGCCGGGGACCTACGAGCAGTACTTC; CDR3 protein: CASSSNRGRGLPGTYEQYF
clone size: few; V gene: TRBV3-1; J gene: TRBJ2-7; D gene: TRBD1; CDR3 DNA: TGTGCCAGCAGCCAAGCCCTACAGGGGGCTTACGAGCAGTACTTC; CDR3 protein: CASSQALQGAYEQYF
clone size: many; V gene: TRBV7-2; J gene: TRBJ2-3; D gene: NA; CDR3 DNA: TGTGCCAGCAGCTGGAAGGGGGGCACAGATACGCAGTATTTT; CDR3 protein: CASSWKGGTDTQYF
clone size: many; V gene: TRBV20-1; J gene: TRBJ2-2; D gene: TRBD2; CDR3 DNA: TGCAGTGCTTTAGATCCCTCGACTAGCGGGAGTCCGGAGCTGTTTTTT; CDR3 protein: CSALDPSTSGSPELFF
clone size: many; V gene: TRBV7-2; J gene: TRBJ1-6; D gene: NA; CDR3 DNA: TGTGCCAGCAGCTTAGCACCTGGGGTGAAATCACCCCTCCACTTT; CDR3 protein: CASSLAPGVKSPLHF
clone size: NA; V gene: TRBV7-2; J gene: TRBJ1-1; D gene: NA; CDR3 DNA: TGTGCCAGCAGCTTAAGGATGAACACTGACGCTTCCTTT; CDR3 protein: CASSLRMNTDASF
clone size: NA; V gene: TRBV20-1; J gene: TRBJ1-2; D gene: NA; CDR3 DNA: TGCAGTGCCACACGACAGACCTATGGCTACACCTTC; CDR3 protein: CSATRQTYGYTF
clone size: many; V gene: TRBV7-9; J gene: TRBJ2-7; D gene: TRBD2; CDR3 DNA: TGTGCCAGCAGCTTAATGACTAGCGGGAGCGTCGAGCAGTACTTC; CDR3 protein: CASSLMTSGSVEQYF
clone size: few; V gene: TRBV20-1; J gene: TRBJ2-3; D gene: NA; CDR3 DNA: TGCAGTGCTAGGTCGGGGGCGGCAGATACGCAGTATTTT; CDR3 protein: CSARSGAADTQYF
clone size: many; V gene: TRBV7-2; J gene: TRBJ2-5; D gene: TRBD1; CDR3 DNA: TGTGCCAGCAGCAACACCGGGACAGGTGGGCGGGAGACCCAGTACTTC; CDR3 protein: CASSNTGTGGRETQYF
clone size: many; V gene: TRBV14; J gene: TRBJ2-3; D gene: TRBD2; CDR3 DNA: TGTGCCAGCAGCTCCGACGTAGAGTCGCGGGCGGGGGGCACAGATACGCAGTATTTT; CDR3 protein: CASSSDVESRAGGTDTQYF
clone size: few; V gene: TRBV18; J gene: TRBJ1-1; D gene: TRBD1; CDR3 DNA: TGTGCCAGCTCACCAGGACAGGGACTGTACACTGAAGCTTTCTTT; CDR3 protein: CASSPGQGLYTEAFF
clone size: NA; V gene: TRBV6-8; J gene: TRBJ2-3; D gene: TRBD2; CDR3 DNA: TGTGCCAGCAGTTACTCGGGGCTAGCGGGGATGGCAGATACGCAGTATTTT; CDR3 protein: CASSYSGLAGMADTQYF
clone size: few; V gene: TRBV5-1; J gene: TRBJ1-4; D gene: NA; CDR3 DNA: TGCGCCAGCAGCTTGGCCGGGACCCCCGGTGAAAAACTGTTTTTT; CDR3 protein: CASSLAGTPGEKLFF
clone size: few; V gene: TRBV7-9; J gene: TRBJ1-6; D gene: NA; CDR3 DNA: TGTGCCAGCAGCTCTACCCAGGGAATCGGGAATTCACCCCTCCACTTT; CDR3 protein: CASSSTQGIGNSPLHF
clone size: NA; V gene: TRBV4-3; J gene: TRBJ1-2; D gene: NA; CDR3 DNA: TGCGCCAGCAGCCAAGGCCTATGGGGAGGGCACTATGGCTACACCTTC; CDR3 protein: CASSQGLWGGHYGYTF
clone size: many; V gene: TRBV7-2; J gene: TRBJ2-7; D gene: NA; CDR3 DNA: TGTGCCAGCAGCTTAGCGCGGGGTCCCTCCTACGAGCAGTACTTC; CDR3 protein: CASSLARGPSYEQYF
clone size: many; V gene: TRBV24-1; J gene: TRBJ2-1; D gene: NA; CDR3 DNA: TGTGCCACCAGTGACAGGAGACGGCGTGGTGGCAATGAGCAGTTCTTC; CDR3 protein: CATSDRRRRGGNEQFF
clone size: NA; V gene: TRBV5-1; J gene: TRBJ1-6; D gene: NA; CDR3 DNA: TGCGCCAGCACCCTGCAGGGGCCCTATAATTCACCCCTCCACTTT; CDR3 protein: CASTLQGPYNSPLHF
clone size: many; V gene: TRBV12-3/TRBV12-4; J gene: TRBJ1-1; D gene: NA; CDR3 DNA: TGTGCCAGCAACAAAAAGTTAGGCCCCGGAGCTTTCTTT; CDR3 protein: CASNKKLGPGAFF
clone size: few; V gene: TRBV20-1; J gene: TRBJ2-3; D gene: TRBD2; CDR3 DNA: TGCAGTGCTCCCCGTCCACTAGCGGGAAACACAGATACGCAGTATTTT; CDR3 protein: CSAPRPLAGNTDTQYF
clone size: NA; V gene: TRBV10-3; J gene: TRBJ1-2; D gene: NA; CDR3 DNA: TGTGCCATCAGTGAGACCGTCATTTATGGCTACACCTTC; CDR3 protein: CAISETVIYGYTF
clone size: many; V gene: TRBV11-2; J gene: TRBJ2-7; D gene: TRBD2; CDR3 DNA: TGTGCCAGCAGCTTACCGGCGGGGGGTTCCTACGAGCAGTACTTC; CDR3 protein: CASSLPAGGSYEQYF
clone size: NA; V gene: TRBV28; J gene: TRBJ2-7; D gene: NA; CDR3 DNA: TGTGCCAGCACCCCGTCGTCCTACGAGCAGTACTTC; CDR3 protein: CASTPSSYEQYF
clone size: many; V gene: TRBV7-2; J gene: TRBJ2-1; D gene: NA; CDR3 DNA: TGTGCCAGCAGCTTAGCGGGGGGCCGCTACAATGAGCAGTTCTTC; CDR3 protein: CASSLAGGRYNEQFF
clone size: few; V gene: TRBV12-3/TRBV12-4; J gene: TRBJ2-1; D gene: TRBD2; CDR3 DNA: TGTGCCAGCAGCCGAGGACTAGCGGGCTCTCTAAGCTCCTACAATGAGCAGTTCTTC; CDR3 protein: CASSRGLAGSLSSYNEQFF
clone size: NA; V gene: TRBV7-8; J gene: TRBJ1-1; D gene: NA; CDR3 DNA: TGTGCCAGCAGCCCGGCAGCCTCGGCCACTGAAGCTTTCTTT; CDR3 protein: CASSPAASATEAFF
clone size: many; V gene: TRBV7-2; J gene: TRBJ2-1; D gene: TRBD2; CDR3 DNA: TGTGCCAGCAGCTTAACGCCTAGCGGGAGAACGCAGTTCTTC; CDR3 protein: CASSLTPSGRTQFF
clone size: NA; V gene: TRBV12-5; J gene: TRBJ2-7; D gene: TRBD1; CDR3 DNA: TGTGCTAGTGGAAAGGACAGGGGGGAGGAGCAGTACTTC; CDR3 protein: CASGKDRGEEQYF
clone size: many; V gene: TRBV7-6; J gene: TRBJ2-3; D gene: TRBD2; CDR3 DNA: TGTGCCAGCAGCTTGGCAGCGGGGTCTAGCACAGATACGCAGTATTTT; CDR3 protein: CASSLAAGSSTDTQYF
clone size: NA; V gene: TRBV28; J gene: TRBJ2-3; D gene: NA; CDR3 DNA: TGTGCCAGCAGTCCCCTCGGGGGAGGCGACACAGATACGCAGTATTTT; CDR3 protein: CASSPLGGGDTDTQYF
clone size: many; V gene: TRBV7-2; J gene: TRBJ1-2; D gene: TRBD1; CDR3 DNA: TGTGCCAGCAGCCCGACTGTGGGACAGTCCTATGGCTACACCTTC; CDR3 protein: CASSPTVGQSYGYTF
clone size: NA; V gene: TRBV18; J gene: TRBJ2-2; D gene: NA; CDR3 DNA: TGTGCCAGCTCACCACTCCAGGGGCTCAACACCGGGGAGCTGTTTTTT; CDR3 protein: CASSPLQGLNTGELFF
clone size: many; V gene: TRBV12-3/TRBV12-4; J gene: TRBJ1-5; D gene: TRBD1; CDR3 DNA: TGTGCCAGCAACAGGGGGAATCAGCCCCAGCATTTT; CDR3 protein: CASNRGNQPQHF
clone size: NA; V gene: TRBV20-1; J gene: TRBJ1-2; D gene: NA; CDR3 DNA: TGCAGTGCTAGAGACACTACCTCCGGGACGCATCATGGCTACACCTTC; CDR3 protein: CSARDTTSGTHHGYTF
clone size: many; V gene: TRBV28; J gene: TRBJ2-2; D gene: NA; CDR3 DNA: TGTGCCAGCTCAGCCCAGGGGAGGAACACCGGGGAGCTGTTTTTT; CDR3 protein: CASSAQGRNTGELFF
clone size: few; V gene: TRBV23-1; J gene: TRBJ2-1; D gene: TRBD2; CDR3 DNA: TGCGCCAGCAGTCAGTTAGCGGGAGGGCCGTCGGGCTCCTACAATGAGCAGTTCTTC; CDR3 protein: CASSQLAGGPSGSYNEQFF
clone size: many; V gene: TRBV7-2; J gene: TRBJ2-5; D gene: NA; CDR3 DNA: TGTGCCAGCACCCCCGATGGCGGGCGGGTGGAGACCCAGTACTTC; CDR3 protein: CASTPDGGRVETQYF